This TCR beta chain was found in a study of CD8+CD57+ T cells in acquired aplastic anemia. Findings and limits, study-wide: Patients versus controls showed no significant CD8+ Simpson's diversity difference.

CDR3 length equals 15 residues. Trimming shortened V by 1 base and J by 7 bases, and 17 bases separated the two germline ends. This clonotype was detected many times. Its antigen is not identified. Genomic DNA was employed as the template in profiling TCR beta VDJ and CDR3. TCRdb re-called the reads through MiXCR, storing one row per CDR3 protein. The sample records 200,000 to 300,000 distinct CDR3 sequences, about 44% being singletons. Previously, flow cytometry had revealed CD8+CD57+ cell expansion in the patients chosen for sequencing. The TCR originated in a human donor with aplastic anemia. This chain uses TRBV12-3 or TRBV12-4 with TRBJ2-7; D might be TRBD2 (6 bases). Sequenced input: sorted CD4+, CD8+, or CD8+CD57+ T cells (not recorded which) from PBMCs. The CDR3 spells CASSLGDFDSWEQYF. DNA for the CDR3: TGTGCCAGCAGTTTAGGGGACTTCGACTCATGGGAGCAGTACTTC.